This T cell receptor beta chain was found in a study of blood T cells in healthy people across ages. The CDR3 length is 11 residues. Germline loops: CDR1 DFQATT, CDR2 SNEGSKA (reference sequence). This clonotype was detected only once. At one end, the junction sequence differs from germline, possibly due to a read error. The authors ran a second PCR of about 6 to 11 cycles using a sample-barcoded 5' primer and a J-beta primer mix. Each CDR3 protein gets one entry after TCRdb re-called the 5' RACE reads with MiXCR. The repertoire includes 1,500,000 or so distinct CDR3 sequences, 55% to 75% of them detected once, and over 6.5% sits in the top ten.

The rearrangement joins TRBV20-1 to TRBJ2-7, with D unclear. Sequencing input: blood. The receptor comes from a man aged 18 to 30 in good health. CDR3 sequence reads: CSARDGYGQYF. CDR3 coding DNA: TGCAGTGCTAGGGACGGTTACGGGCAGTACTTC.